The TCR beta chain described here comes from a study of breast tumors, draining lymph nodes, adjacent tissues. Study outcomes and limitations: Tumor TCR diversity was below lymph nodes but above nontumor tissue. That most tumor T cells come from lymph nodes remained unproven. The data were judged consistent with most tumor T cells coming from lymph node and expanding in tumor. Luminal-like breast cancer showed significantly greater tumor-nontumor repertoire similarity than basal-like breast cancer did.

The germline CDR1 and CDR2 sequences are PRHDT and FYEKMQ (reference sequence). J gave up 3 bases and V 4 bases, and 3 bases lay outside the gene matches. The CDR3 has 14 amino acids. Samples came from axillary lymph nodes draining the breast cancer. This clonotype came up many times. Its specificity is unknown. TCRdb reanalysed the multiplex PCR reads using MiXCR and keeps one entry per CDR3 protein. Here the sample spans 170,000 or so distinct CDR3 sequences, roughly 30% being singletons. V usage is TRBV13 and J usage is TRBJ1-5; the match to TRBD1 covers 7 bases. Input material: axillary lymph node tissue. This clonotype was obtained from a female donor with breast cancer. Some clones in this sample may be carry-over from other donors' samples. The CDR3 coding sequence is TGTGCCAGCAGCTCAACAGGGGTCAATCAGCCCCAGCATTTT. It specifies CASSSTGVNQPQHF.